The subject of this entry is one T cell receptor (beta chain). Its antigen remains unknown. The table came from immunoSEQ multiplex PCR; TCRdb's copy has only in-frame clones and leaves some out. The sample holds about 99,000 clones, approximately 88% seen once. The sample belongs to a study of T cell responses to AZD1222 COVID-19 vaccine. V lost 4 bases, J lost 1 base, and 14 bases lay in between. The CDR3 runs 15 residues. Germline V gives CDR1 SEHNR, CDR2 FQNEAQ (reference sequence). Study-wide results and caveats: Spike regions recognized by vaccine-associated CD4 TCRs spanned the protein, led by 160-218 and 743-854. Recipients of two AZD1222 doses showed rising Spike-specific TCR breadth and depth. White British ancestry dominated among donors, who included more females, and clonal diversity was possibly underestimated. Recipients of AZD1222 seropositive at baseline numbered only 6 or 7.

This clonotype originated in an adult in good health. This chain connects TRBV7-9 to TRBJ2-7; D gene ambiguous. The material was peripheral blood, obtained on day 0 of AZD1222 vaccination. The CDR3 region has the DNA TGTGCCAGCAGCTCTTTGCCGGCGGTATCCTACGAGCAGTACTTC. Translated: CASSSLPAVSYEQYF.